These 4 T cell receptor beta chains came from one sample sequenced in a study of shared clonotypes between healthy human individuals. Clones were read by immunoSEQ multiplex PCR, and TCRdb kept only the in-frame ones, dropping some. This table holds roughly 2 million clones, almost 96% found once. The sequenced sample was naive CD4+ T cells sorted from blood. The subset denotes: CD45RA+ positively selected. The receptor source for this set is a man aged 18 to 35 in good health.

V and J are TRBV9 and TRBJ2-2; D is uncertain. V dropped 0 bases and J dropped 3 bases, with 9 bases sitting between them. The CDR3 length is 15 residues. Germline V gene sequence: CDR1 SGDLS, CDR2 YYNGEE. The CDR3 region has the DNA TGTGCCAGCAGCGTAGGGCCCGAGGACACCGGGGAGCTGTTTTTT. It translates to CASSVGPEDTGELFF.

The J gene is TRBJ1-1, the V gene TRBV18; possibly TRBD1 for D (6 bases). V shed 4 bases and J shed 4 bases, with 13 bases lying between them. This CDR3 spans 14 amino acids. In germline, CDR1 is KGHSH, CDR2 LQKENI. The CDR3 spells CASSQNRDGTEAFF. CDR3 DNA: TGTGCCAGCTCACAAAACAGGGACGGCACTGAAGCTTTCTTT.

About this clone itself: In the same sample, other DNA sequences code for this CDR3. V is TRBV6-5 and J is TRBJ2-7; 10 positions match TRBD1. The CDR3 consists of 14 residues. The germline gives CDR1 MNHEY, CDR2 SVGAGI. V gave up 6 bases and J gave up 3 bases; unmatched junction bases: 5. The CDR3 loop reads CASSRGQGGYEQYF. CDR3 sequence (DNA): TGTGCCAGCAGCCGCGGACAGGGGGGCTACGAGCAGTACTTC.

The V and J genes are TRBV11-3 and TRBJ2-2; D may correspond to TRBD1 or TRBD2 (5 bases each). The CDR3 loop spans 14 amino acids. Looked up from germline, CDR1 is SGHNT and CDR2 is YENEEA. The V end was cut by 3 bases, the J end by 6 bases, with 11 bases between. CDR3 region: CASSLEGTSGELFF. In nucleotides, the CDR3 is TGTGCCAGCAGCTTGGAAGGGACGTCCGGGGAGCTGTTTTTT.